Presented here are 19 T cell receptor beta chains from one specimen sequenced in a study of breast tumors, draining lymph nodes, adjacent tissues. A single record per CDR3 protein comes from TCRdb applying MiXCR to the multiplex PCR reads. The profile covers over 150,000 distinct CDR3 sequences, with over 25% appearing a single time and 4% to 5.5% taken by the ten largest. The lymph nodes were axillary draining lymph nodes from breast cancer patients. Source material: axillary lymph node tissue. Source of these receptors: a female donor with breast cancer. Some clones in this sample may be carry-over from other donors' samples.

Ten or more counts support this clonotype. The rearrangement uses TRBV7-2 and TRBJ1-6; possible D gene TRBD1, 5 bases. The V end lost 3 bases, the J end lost 6 bases, and 12 bases lay between the germline ends. Germline lookup yields CDR1 SGHTA and CDR2 FQGNSA. This CDR3 has 15 residues. This CDR3 reads CASSLGPGLNSPLHF. CDR3 in DNA: TGTGCCAGCAGCTTGGGACCGGGGCTTAATTCACCCCTCCACTTT.

This clonotype came up many times. V usage is TRBV2 and J usage is TRBJ2-7, with 9 bases identical to TRBD1. V shed 6 bases and J 7 bases; nucleotides not matched to a gene: 10. The germline V gene has CDR1 SNHLY and CDR2 FYNNEI. This CDR3 is built from 14 residues. In nucleotides, the CDR3 is TGTGCCAGCAGGGACAGGGGCCACAGAGAGGAGCAGTACTTC. It is translated as CASRDRGHREEQYF.

At least ten counts were recorded for this clonotype. The V and J genes are TRBV12-3 or TRBV12-4 and TRBJ1-2; possibly TRBD1 for D (5 bases). The CDR3 has 13 amino acids. Trimming pared 5 bases from V and 8 bases from J, leaving 15 bases between. CDR3 sequence reads: CASSPQGPRGYTF. The CDR3 DNA follows: TGTGCCAGCAGTCCTCAGGGCCCACGGGGCTACACCTTC.

This clonotype was counted many times. The rearrangement uses TRBV7-2 and TRBJ2-1; tentatively, D is TRBD1 (7 bases). CDR3 size: 16 residues. V gave up 1 base and J gave up 12 bases, with 22 bases separating them. Germline CDR1 and CDR2: SGHTA and FQGNSA. The CDR3 sequence: CASSLGAGGRGVGQFF. The CDR3 DNA is TGTGCCAGCAGCTTAGGGGCTGGGGGCAGGGGGGTCGGGCAGTTCTTC.

This clonotype was observed many times. V is TRBV3-1 and J is TRBJ2-3, with TRBD1 matching over 7 bases. V lost 5 bases and J lost 7; bases outside the gene matches: 6. This CDR3 spans 13 amino acids. CDR1 and CDR2 (germline): LGHDT, YNNKEL (reference sequence). The DNA of the CDR3 is TGTGCCAGCAGCTCCAGGGGGAGCAATACGCAGTATTTT. As protein: CASSSRGSNTQYF.

This clonotype has a count of ten or more. CDR3 sequence (DNA): TGCAGTGCGAGACAATCCAATCAGCCCCAGCATTTT. Protein sequence: CSARQSNQPQHF. The chain recombines TRBV20-1 with TRBJ1-5, with D uncertain. Deletions cut 6 bases from V and 3 bases from J, with 9 bases between. The CDR3 length is 12 residues. The V gene's germline CDR1 is DFQATT and CDR2 SNEGSKA (reference sequence).

This clonotype came up a few times. This could be a read error, since a much larger clone is one nucleotide away. The rearrangement links TRBV6-5 to TRBJ1-5; 7 bases are a match to TRBD1. CDR1 MNHEY and CDR2 SVGAGI come from the germline V gene. The trim removed 5 bases at V and 7 bases at J, leaving 5 bases unmatched. The CDR3 loop spans 13 amino acids. In nucleotides, the CDR3 is TGTGCCAGCAGTCACGGACAGGCCCAGCCCCAGCATTTT. It encodes CASSHGQAQPQHF.

In its sample, this clonotype was seen many times. V usage is TRBV5-1 and J usage is TRBJ1-2; D ambiguous. CDR1 and CDR2 (germline): SGHRS, YFSETQ. V lost 0 bases, J lost 4 bases, and 16 bases lay in between. The CDR3 is 16 residues long. The CDR3 here is CASSLEPGRGPYGYTF. In DNA, the CDR3 is TGCGCCAGCAGCTTGGAGCCCGGGAGAGGCCCCTATGGCTACACCTTC.

This clonotype was counted ten times or more. The V gene is TRBV5-1, the J gene TRBJ1-4, with TRBD1 matching 7 bases. The trim removed 0 bases at V and 3 bases at J, leaving 5 bases unmatched. This CDR3 is 16 amino acids long. CDR1 is SGHRS and CDR2 is YFSETQ in the germline V gene. The CDR3 DNA is TGCGCCAGCAGCTTGGAGGCAGGGGGAGCTAATGAAAAACTGTTTTTT. Amino acids: CASSLEAGGANEKLFF. The full variable domain, with the rest looked up from reference TRBV5-1 and TRBJ1-4, is KAGVTQTPRYLIKTRGQQVTLSCSPISGHRSVSWYQQTPGQGLQFLFEYFSETQRNKGNFPGRFSGRQFSNSRSEMNVSTLELGDSALYLCASSLEAGGANEKLFFGSGTQLSVL.

This clonotype was picked up many times. The V gene is TRBV7-2, the J gene TRBJ2-2, with TRBD2 matching 10 bases. The CDR3 runs 18 residues. CDR1 and CDR2 (germline): SGHTA, FQGNSA. Trimming cost V 1 base and J 1 base; bases outside gene matches: 6. CDR3: CASSLVGSGRMNTGELFF. Here the CDR3 DNA reads TGTGCCAGCAGCTTAGTGGGTAGCGGGAGGATGAACACCGGGGAGCTGTTTTTT. The complete variable domain, with remaining parts taken from reference TRBV7-2 and TRBJ2-2, reads GAGVSQSPSNKVTEKGKDVELRCDPISGHTALYWYRQSLGQGLEFLIYFQGNSAPDKSGLPSDRFSAERTGGSVSTLTIQRTQQEDSAVYLCASSLVGSGRMNTGELFFGEGSRLTVL.

This clonotype was seen repeatedly, ten times or more. The rearrangement links TRBV9 to TRBJ2-3; 8 nucleotides line up with TRBD2. The CDR3 is made up of 15 amino acids. In germline, CDR1 is SGDLS, CDR2 YYNGEE. J gave up 1 base and V 1 base, and 2 bases lay outside the gene matches. The CDR3 here is CASSVIAGRTDTQYF. DNA of the CDR3: TGTGCCAGCAGCGTAATAGCGGGACGCACAGATACGCAGTATTTT.

The chain uses TRBV6-2 or TRBV6-3 and TRBJ2-7, with TRBD2 matching over 14 bases. This CDR3 is 19 amino acids long. From germline, CDR1 is MNHEY and CDR2 SVGEGT. The junction had 17 bases not matched to a gene; V was cut back by 7 bases and J by 3 bases. CDR3 in DNA: TGTGCCAGCACGACTCCGGGACTAGCGGGAGTTGGATGGAGCTACGAGCAGTACTTC. Residues: CASTTPGLAGVGWSYEQYF.

This clonotype was picked up many times. The V and J genes are TRBV7-9 and TRBJ2-3; TRBD2 agrees at 7 bases. This CDR3 spans 17 amino acids. Germline assignment: CDR1 SEHNR and CDR2 FQNEAQ (reference sequence). The V and J ends lost 0 bases and 3 bases, in that order; junction bases with no gene match: 9. The CDR3 bases are TGTGCCAGCAGCTTAGCGGGTCTAGCGGTATCTACAGATACGCAGTATTTT. Amino acids: CASSLAGLAVSTDTQYF.

This clonotype was seen ten or more times. This sequence joins TRBV10-3 and TRBJ1-2; 10 bases are a match to TRBD1. Germline V gene sequence: CDR1 ENHRY, CDR2 SYGVKD. The CDR3 has 16 residues. Trimming at V came to 6 bases and at J to 8 bases, leaving 15 bases not matched to a gene. CDR3 DNA sequence: TGTGCCATCAGGCCCTCTAGCGGGACAGGGGCCATCGGCTACACCTTC. Translated, it gives CAIRPSSGTGAIGYTF.

This clonotype was observed a handful of times. This may be a read error: a much more frequent sequence differs by one nucleotide. V and J are TRBV20-1 and TRBJ2-7; D remains ambiguous. Germline V CDR1 and CDR2: DFQATT, SNEGSKA (reference sequence). V lost 6 bases to trimming and J lost 2 bases, with 20 bases between them. The CDR3 runs to 15 residues. In DNA, the CDR3 is TGCAGTGCCCCCCCTACGGGCATCGTGGCCTACGAGCAGTACTTC. As protein: CSAPPTGIVAYEQYF.

This clonotype was counted at least ten times. The genes are TRBV12-3 or TRBV12-4 and TRBJ2-2, with D tentatively TRBD2 (6 bases). The length of the CDR3 is 15 residues. V gave up 2 bases and J gave up 0 bases, with 7 bases separating them. CDR3 region: CASSLSSANTGELFF. The CDR3 DNA reads as TGTGCCAGCAGTTTATCTAGCGCGAACACCGGGGAGCTGTTTTTT.

The CDR3 DNA is TGTGCCAGCAATCTCGACAGGGATACTGAAGCTTTCTTT. Amino acid sequence: CASNLDRDTEAFF. The V call is TRBV6-5, the J call TRBJ1-1, with 7 bases fitting TRBD1. This CDR3 region has 13 residues. Looked up from germline, CDR1 is MNHEY and CDR2 is SVGAGI. Trimming removed 7 bases from V and 5 bases from J; junction bases left unmatched: 7.

This clonotype was counted at least ten times. The CDR3 DNA is TGTGCCAGCAGCCGATCGGCGGACTACGAGCAGTACTTC. Amino acid sequence: CASSRSADYEQYF. The V call is TRBV11-3, the J call TRBJ2-7; D is unresolved. Germline V gene data show CDR1 as SGHNT and CDR2 as YENEEA. Trimming removed 5 bases at V and 3 bases at J, with 11 bases between. This CDR3 is 13 amino acids long.

This chain connects TRBV24-1 to TRBJ2-2, with 9 nucleotides matching TRBD2. Trimming removed 12 bases from V and 0 bases from J; junction bases left unmatched: 1. The CDR3 totals 13 residues. Germline CDR1 KGHDR, CDR2 SFDVKD. DNA of the CDR3: TGTGCCGGCGGGGGGGCGAACACCGGGGAGCTGTTTTTT. It translates to CAGGGANTGELFF.